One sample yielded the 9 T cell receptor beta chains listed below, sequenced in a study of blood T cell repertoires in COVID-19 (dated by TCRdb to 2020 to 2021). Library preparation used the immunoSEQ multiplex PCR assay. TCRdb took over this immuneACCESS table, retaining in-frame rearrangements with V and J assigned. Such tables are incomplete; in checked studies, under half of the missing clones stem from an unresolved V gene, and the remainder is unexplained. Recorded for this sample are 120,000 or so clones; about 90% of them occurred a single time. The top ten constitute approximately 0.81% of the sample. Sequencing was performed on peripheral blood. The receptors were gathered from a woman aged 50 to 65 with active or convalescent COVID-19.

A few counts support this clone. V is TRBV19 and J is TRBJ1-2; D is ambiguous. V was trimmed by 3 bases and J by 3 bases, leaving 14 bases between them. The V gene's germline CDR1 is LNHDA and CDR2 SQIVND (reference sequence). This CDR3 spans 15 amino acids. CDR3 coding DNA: TGTGCCAGTAGTATTCATACTCGCTATGACTATGGCTACACCTTC. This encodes CASSIHTRYDYGYTF.

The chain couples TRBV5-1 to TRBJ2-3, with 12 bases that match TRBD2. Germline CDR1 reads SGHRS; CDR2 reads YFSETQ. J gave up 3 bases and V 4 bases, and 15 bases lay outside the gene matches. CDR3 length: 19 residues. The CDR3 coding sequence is TGCGCCAGCAGCGGGCCAAGACTAGCGGGAGAGTGGAGAACAGATACGCAGTATTTT. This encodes CASSGPRLAGEWRTDTQYF.

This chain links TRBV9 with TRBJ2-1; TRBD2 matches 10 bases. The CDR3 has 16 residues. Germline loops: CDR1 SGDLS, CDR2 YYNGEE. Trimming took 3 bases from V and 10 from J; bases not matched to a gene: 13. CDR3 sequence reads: CASSAKGAGGPREQFF. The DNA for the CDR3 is TGTGCCAGCAGCGCGAAGGGAGCGGGAGGGCCCCGGGAGCAGTTCTTC.

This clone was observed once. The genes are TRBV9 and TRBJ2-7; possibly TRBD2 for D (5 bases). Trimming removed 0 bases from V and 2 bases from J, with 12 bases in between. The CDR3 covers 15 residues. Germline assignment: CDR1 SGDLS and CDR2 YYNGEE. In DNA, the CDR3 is TGTGCCAGCAGCGTAGAAGGCAAGGGAGCCTACGAGCAGTACTTC. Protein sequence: CASSVEGKGAYEQYF. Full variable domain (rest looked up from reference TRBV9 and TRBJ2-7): DSGVTQTPKHLITATGQRVTLRCSPRSGDLSVYWYQQSLDQGLQFLIQYYNGEERAKGNILERFSAQQFPDLHSELNLSSLELGDSALYFCASSVEGKGAYEQYFGPGTRLTVT.

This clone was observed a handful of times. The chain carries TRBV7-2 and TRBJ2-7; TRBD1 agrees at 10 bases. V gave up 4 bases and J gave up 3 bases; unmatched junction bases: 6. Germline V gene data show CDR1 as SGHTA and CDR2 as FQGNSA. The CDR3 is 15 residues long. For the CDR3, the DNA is TGTGCCAGCAGCTGGGGACAGGGGCTCGTCTACGAGCAGTACTTC. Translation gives CASSWGQGLVYEQYF. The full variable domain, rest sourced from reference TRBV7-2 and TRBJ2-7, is GAGVSQSPSNKVTEKGKDVELRCDPISGHTALYWYRQSLGQGLEFLIYFQGNSAPDKSGLPSDRFSAERTGGSVSTLTIQRTQQEDSAVYLCASSWGQGLVYEQYFGPGTRLTVT.

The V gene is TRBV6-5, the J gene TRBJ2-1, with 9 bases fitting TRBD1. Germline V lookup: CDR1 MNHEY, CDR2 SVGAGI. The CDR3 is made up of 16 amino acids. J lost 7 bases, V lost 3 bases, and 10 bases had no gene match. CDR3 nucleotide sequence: TGTGCCAGCAGTTATCTGCCCCGGACAGGGGAGAATGAGCAGTTCTTC. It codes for CASSYLPRTGENEQFF.

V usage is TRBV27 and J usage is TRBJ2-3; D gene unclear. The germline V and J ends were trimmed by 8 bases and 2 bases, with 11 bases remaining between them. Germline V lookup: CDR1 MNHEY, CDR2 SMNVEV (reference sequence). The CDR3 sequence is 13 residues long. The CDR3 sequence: CASRASTTDTQYF. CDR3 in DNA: TGTGCCAGCCGCGCGAGTACCACAGATACGCAGTATTTT.

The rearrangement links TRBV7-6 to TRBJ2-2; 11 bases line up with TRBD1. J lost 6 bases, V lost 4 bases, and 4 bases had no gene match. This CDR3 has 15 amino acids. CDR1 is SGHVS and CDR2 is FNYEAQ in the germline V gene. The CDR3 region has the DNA TGTGCCAGCAGCTCATGGACAGGGGGCTCCGGGGAGCTGTTTTTT. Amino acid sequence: CASSSWTGGSGELFF.

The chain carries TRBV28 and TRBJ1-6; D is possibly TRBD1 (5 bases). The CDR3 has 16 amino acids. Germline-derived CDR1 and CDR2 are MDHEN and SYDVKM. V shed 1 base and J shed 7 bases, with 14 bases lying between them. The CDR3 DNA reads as TGTGCCAGCAGTTTATACGGGCAGGGAGGAAATTCACCCCTCCACTTT. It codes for CASSLYGQGGNSPLHF.